Presented here are 26 T cell receptor beta chains from one specimen sequenced in a study of cytomegalovirus exposure and HLA in healthy donors. PCR involved 60 Vbeta and 13 Jbeta primers. The assay was immunoSEQ multiplex PCR, and TCRdb's table has in-frame clones only and misses some. This sample has approximately 150,000 clones, with 76% found just once. The sample taken for sequencing was PBMCs. All receptors come from a man in his 60s in good health and CMV-seronegative.

The chain combines TRBV5-5 with TRBJ1-5, with D possibly being TRBD1 (6 bases). Germline values: CDR1 SGHKS, CDR2 YYEKEE (reference sequence). CDR3 length equals 15 residues. Between the trimmed V and J ends, which lost 0 bases and 2 bases, there was a span of 9 bases. The CDR3 spells CASSLVPGGNQPQHF. The CDR3 DNA sequence: TGTGCCAGCAGCTTGGTTCCAGGGGGCAATCAGCCCCAGCATTTT.

The V gene is TRBV7-9, the J gene TRBJ2-7, with D possibly TRBD1 on 6 matching bases. V lost 1 base, J lost 4 bases, and 11 bases lay in between. Germline CDR1 SEHNR, CDR2 FQNEAQ (reference sequence). The CDR3 has 14 amino acids. The CDR3 region is CASSLDGGVYEQYF. CDR3 nucleotides: TGTGCCAGCAGCTTAGATGGGGGCGTGTACGAGCAGTACTTC.

The chain uses TRBV5-1 and TRBJ2-7; the D gene is possibly TRBD1 (5 bases). There are 13 residues in the CDR3. Trimming left V 5 bases short and J 2 bases short, with 11 bases between. Germline CDR1 reads SGHRS; CDR2 reads YFSETQ. The CDR3 loop is CASSYQGTYEQYF. As DNA, the CDR3 is TGCGCCAGCAGTTATCAGGGAACCTACGAGCAGTACTTC.

This sequence joins TRBV4-1 and TRBJ1-5, with 8 bases matching TRBD1. J lost 2 bases, V lost 3 bases, and 9 bases had no gene match. Germline CDR1 MGHRA, CDR2 YSYEKL. The length of the CDR3 is 17 residues. The CDR3 nucleotides are TGCGCCAGCAGCCAGTTGACAGGGGAACGTGGCAATCAGCCCCAGCATTTT. This sequence encodes CASSQLTGERGNQPQHF.

The chain carries TRBV4-2 and TRBJ2-3; TRBD2 agrees at 10 bases. This CDR3 comprises 17 residues. The V segment lost 8 bases and the J segment 2 bases; nucleotides outside the gene matches: 13. The germline gives CDR1 LGHNA, CDR2 YNFKEQ. The CDR3 nucleotides are TGTGCCAGCCACCTGACCCCTGGACTAGCGGCCACAGATACGCAGTATTTT. Its protein is CASHLTPGLAATDTQYF.

As for this clone: The junction differs from germline at one of its ends, possibly a read error. The J gene is TRBJ1-2, the V gene TRBV7-9, with 8 bases that match TRBD1. The CDR3 loop spans 14 amino acids. Germline loops: CDR1 SEHNR, CDR2 FQNEAQ (reference sequence). The CDR3 loop reads CSSSLGTGRYGYTF. The CDR3 DNA reads as TGTTCCAGCAGCTTAGGGACAGGCCGCTATGGCTACACCTTC.

V and J are TRBV5-4 and TRBJ2-7; TRBD1 agrees at 7 bases. The CDR3 consists of 13 residues. V lost 3 bases to trimming and J lost 3 bases; unmatched junction nucleotides: 3. Germline loops: CDR1 SGHNT, CDR2 YYREEE (reference sequence). The chain's CDR3 is CASSWDRNYEQYF. CDR3 DNA: TGTGCCAGCAGCTGGGACAGAAACTACGAGCAGTACTTC. Together with reference TRBV5-4 and TRBJ2-7, the CDR3 gives the full variable domain: ETGVTQSPTHLIKTRGQQVTLRCSSQSGHNTVSWYQQALGQGPQFIFQYYREEENGRGNFPPRFSGLQFPNYSSELNVNALELDDSALYLCASSWDRNYEQYFGPGTRLTVT.

The chain has TRBV5-1 and TRBJ2-3, with 7 positions matching TRBD1. Germline CDR1 reads SGHRS; CDR2 reads YFSETQ. V shed 7 bases, J shed 0 bases, and the junction held 5 bases outside the gene matches. The CDR3 runs 14 residues. The CDR3 loop reads CASSQGSSTDTQYF. In nucleotides, the CDR3 is TGCGCCAGCTCACAGGGGTCTAGCACAGATACGCAGTATTTT.

V and J are TRBV6-4 and TRBJ2-3; possible D gene TRBD1, 6 bases. This CDR3 contains 15 residues. Germline V lookup: CDR1 MRHNA, CDR2 SNTAGT. V was pared by 0 bases and J by 2 bases, with 9 bases between. The CDR3 reads CASSDSTGYTDTQYF. The CDR3 nucleotides are TGTGCCAGCAGTGACTCGACAGGTTACACAGATACGCAGTATTTT.

This clone has only a few counts. This chain links TRBV27 with TRBJ2-3; 9 bases match TRBD2. The germline V gene has CDR1 MNHEY and CDR2 SMNVEV (reference sequence). Germline trimming cut 6 bases from V and 9 bases from J; bases unmatched to any gene: 4. The CDR3 sequence is 12 residues long. The CDR3 DNA follows: TGTGCCAGCAGAAAGACTAGCGGAACGCAGTATTTT. This codes for CASRKTSGTQYF.

The V call is TRBV7-6, the J call TRBJ2-1; possible D gene TRBD2, 5 bases. CDR1 and CDR2 from the germline V gene are SGHVS and FNYEAQ. V was pared by 8 bases and J by 2 bases, with 16 bases between. The CDR3 is made up of 15 amino acids. As DNA, the CDR3 is TGTGCCAGCGCTCTTTCACTAGTACCCTACAATGAGCAGTTCTTC. Translating gives CASALSLVPYNEQFF. The whole variable domain, filled in from reference TRBV7-6 and TRBJ2-1, reads GAGVSQSPRYKVTKRGQDVALRCDPISGHVSLYWYRQALGQGPEFLTYFNYEAQQDKSGLPNDRFSAERPEGSISTLTIQRTEQRDSAMYRCASALSLVPYNEQFFGPGTRLTVL.

This chain uses TRBV4-1 with TRBJ2-7, with 9 bases aligning to TRBD2. With 4 bases clipped from V and 2 bases from J, the junction kept 6 bases outside the gene matches. The length of the CDR3 is 15 residues. CDR1 and CDR2 (germline): MGHRA, YSYEKL. The CDR3 here is CASSRIAGDPYEQYF. Written as DNA, the CDR3 is TGCGCCAGCAGCCGGATAGCGGGGGACCCCTACGAGCAGTACTTC.

This clone was recorded only once. This chain links TRBV19 with TRBJ2-7; a weak D match, TRBD1 (5 bases). The CDR3 sequence is 14 residues long. The ends were cut back, 0 bases at V and 4 bases at J, with 10 bases in the middle. CDR1 is LNHDA, CDR2 SQIVND, per germline (reference sequence). The CDR3 nucleotides read TGTGCCAGTAGTATAGAGGCAGGGCATTACGAGCAGTACTTC. Residues: CASSIEAGHYEQYF.

This chain connects TRBV5-1 to TRBJ2-7; D is ambiguous. V lost 3 bases to trimming and J lost 1 base, with 17 bases between them. CDR1 is SGHRS and CDR2 is YFSETQ in the germline V gene. CDR3 size: 16 residues. Written as DNA, the CDR3 is TGCGCCAGCAGCTCGGGTAGAAGACCGACTTCCTACGAGCAGTACTTC. This sequence encodes CASSSGRRPTSYEQYF.

This clone was seen more than once but under ten times. The chain is built from TRBV7-9 and TRBJ1-3; TRBD1 is a possible D gene (5 bases). V was trimmed by 0 bases and J by 3 bases, leaving 9 bases between them. From germline, CDR1 is SEHNR and CDR2 FQNEAQ (reference sequence). This CDR3 is built from 15 residues. The CDR3 here is CASSLAPGGGNTIYF. In nucleotides, the CDR3 is TGTGCCAGCAGCTTAGCGCCCGGGGGTGGAAACACCATATATTTT.

The chain recombines TRBV27 with TRBJ1-2, with 7 bases lining up with TRBD1. The V gene end was trimmed by 5 bases and the J gene end by 4 bases; junction bases not matched to a gene: 13. Germline assignment: CDR1 MNHEY and CDR2 SMNVEV (reference sequence). The CDR3 contains 16 residues. The CDR3 DNA is TGTGCCAGCAGTCCTAGACAGGGCGCTATCCCCTATGGCTACACCTTC. Translated: CASSPRQGAIPYGYTF.

A remark on this clone: It is unclear where the CDR3 begins or ends on the DNA, so no DNA is shown, and the CDR3 is as TCRdb lists it. The CDR3: CAISESYVGQGNTGELLF. The chain carries TRBV10-3 and TRBJ2-2; the D call TRBD1 from the table was never checked on the DNA. 18 amino acids form the CDR3, both terminal residues included. The V gene's germline CDR1 is ENHRY and CDR2 SYGVKD.

V usage is TRBV7-2 and J usage is TRBJ2-7; 8 positions agree with TRBD1. Unmatched junction bases numbered 9, after V lost 6 bases and J lost 5 bases. Germline V gene sequence: CDR1 SGHTA, CDR2 FQGNSA. This CDR3 comprises 14 residues. CDR3 protein: CASSNRQGRNEQYF. The CDR3 bases are TGTGCCAGCAGTAATAGACAGGGGCGGAACGAGCAGTACTTC.

V is TRBV6-5 and J is TRBJ1-6; perhaps TRBD1 as D (6 bases). Per germline, CDR1 MNHEY and CDR2 SVGAGI. The CDR3 covers 13 residues. The ends were cut back, 6 bases at V and 7 bases at J, with 10 bases in the middle. CDR3 sequence reads: CASRRGANSPLHF. DNA for the CDR3: TGTGCCAGCAGGCGGGGGGCGAATTCACCCCTCCACTTT.

The chain couples TRBV5-1 to TRBJ2-7; D might be TRBD2 (5 bases). Germline CDR1 SGHRS, CDR2 YFSETQ. The CDR3 sequence is 18 residues long. Between the trimmed V and J ends, which lost 4 bases and 0 bases, there was a span of 23 bases. The CDR3 nucleotides read TGCGCCAGCAGCCCCTTAGCGAGCCGTGGAGAGAGCTCCTACGAGCAGTACTTC. Protein sequence: CASSPLASRGESSYEQYF.

V usage is TRBV5-4 and J usage is TRBJ2-1, with a weak D call TRBD1 (6 bases). This CDR3 comprises 16 residues. The germline V gene encodes CDR1 SGHNT and CDR2 YYREEE (reference sequence). V was shortened by 4 bases and J by 0 bases, with 14 bases between the two germline ends. CDR3 region: CASSPTGSGSYNEQFF. The CDR3 nucleotides read TGTGCCAGCAGCCCAACAGGGTCCGGCTCCTACAATGAGCAGTTCTTC.

A word on this clone: The same CDR3 is also encoded by other DNA sequences in this sample. This chain connects TRBV7-2 to TRBJ2-3; TRBD2 aligns across 13 bases. Germline CDR1 is SGHTA and CDR2 is FQGNSA. The CDR3 contains 16 residues. V was clipped by 4 bases and J by 1 base; unmatched bases: 2. As DNA, the CDR3 is TGTGCCAGCAGCTCAGGGACTAGCGGGGGCACAGATACGCAGTATTTT. It encodes CASSSGTSGGTDTQYF.

This clone was seen once. J is TRBJ2-3 and V is TRBV5-1; TRBD1 agrees at 9 bases. Trimming took 0 bases from V and 0 from J; bases not matched to a gene: 5. Germline CDR1 reads SGHRS; CDR2 reads YFSETQ. The CDR3 covers 17 residues. The CDR3 coding sequence is TGCGCCAGCAGCTTGGCCGGGACAGGGCAGAGCACAGATACGCAGTATTTT. Protein sequence: CASSLAGTGQSTDTQYF.

This clone was observed a few times. The V gene is TRBV10-3, the J gene TRBJ2-7; 7 nucleotides line up with TRBD2. Per the germline V gene, CDR1 is ENHRY and CDR2 is SYGVKD. The CDR3 is 13 amino acids. V shed 5 bases, J shed 2 bases, and the junction held 3 bases outside the gene matches. The CDR3 nucleotides are TGTGCCATCAGTCCTAGCGGTACCTACGAGCAGTACTTC. The encoded protein is CAISPSGTYEQYF.

This rearrangement joins TRBV9 to TRBJ2-2; 8 bases fit TRBD2. V shed 4 bases, J shed 1 base, and the junction held 6 bases outside the gene matches. Germline V gives CDR1 SGDLS, CDR2 YYNGEE. The CDR3 is made up of 16 amino acids. The CDR3 is CASSSGLAKNTGELFF. The DNA for the CDR3 is TGTGCCAGCAGCTCTGGACTAGCCAAGAACACCGGGGAGCTGTTTTTT. The complete variable domain, with remaining parts taken from reference TRBV9 and TRBJ2-2, reads DSGVTQTPKHLITATGQRVTLRCSPRSGDLSVYWYQQSLDQGLQFLIQYYNGEERAKGNILERFSAQQFPDLHSELNLSSLELGDSALYFCASSSGLAKNTGELFFGEGSRLTVL.

In its sample, this clone was seen a few times. The rearrangement links TRBV18 to TRBJ1-1; D uncertain. Trimming cost V 3 bases and J 2 bases, with 10 bases left between them. This CDR3 has 14 amino acids. In germline, CDR1 is KGHSH, CDR2 LQKENI. The CDR3 loop is CASSPPSVNTEAFF. Written as DNA, the CDR3 is TGTGCCAGCTCACCCCCGTCAGTTAACACTGAAGCTTTCTTT.